This entry concerns a single TCR beta chain. The antigen it binds to is not known. The sample holds no much larger clone one base away, and base qualities are not on file. The library was generated by the immunoSEQ multiplex PCR assay. This immuneACCESS table, as held by TCRdb, lists in-frame sequences with V and J called but not all clones. Of the missing ones, under half trace to an unresolved V gene in checked studies; the others have no known cause. This sample comprises hundreds of thousands of clones, about 90% of them detected only once. About 0.0094% of the sample lies in the top ten. The sample originates from a study of shared T cell receptors in the human thymus (dated by TCRdb to the early 2020s). Concerning the study at large: The study examined how the human thymus generates shared, self-reactive T-cell receptor alpha chains.

The junction shows trimming of 7 bases on V and 5 bases on J, plus 8 bases between the germline ends. The germline V gene (reference sequence) gives CDR1 as DFQATT and CDR2 as SNEGSKA. The cysteine opens and the phenylalanine closes a CDR3 of 10 amino acids. Left in the record is the CDR3 DNA by itself, 30 bases read in frame from the first base. The same sample was also used in a study of human thymus T cells. The second study reports: Donors were immunologically healthy infants undergoing open corrective cardiac surgery for congenital heart defects in Finland. Thymus tissue was collected as surgical resects that were removed during corrective cardiac surgery. Usage of V and J gene segments appeared to be biased in both the thymic and the peripheral blood repertoires. The related research reported highly overlapping thymic TCR repertoires among unrelated individuals. TCR alpha and beta repertoires from about 8 infant thymus samples and a few related peripheral blood samples were characterized in the study. Donor ages ranged from about 7 to 250 days, and the cohort comprised 5 to 7 male and a couple of female infants. After being mechanically released from the tissue, thymocytes were kept at -70 degrees C in pellets of about 10-33 million cells. A QIAsymphony instrument was used to extract genomic DNA from the frozen cell pellets. The immunoSEQ multiplex PCR assay was used to amplify the TCRB and TCRAD loci from a standardized amount of quality-controlled genomic DNA. The V(D)J region was spanned by amplicons of a length sufficient to cover the CDR3 and to identify V and J genes. Through the commercial immunoSEQ service, the amplicons were sequenced on an Illumina platform. Primer bias and sequencing errors were corrected as previously described, and TCRAD and TCRB were defined on the basis of the IMGT database. Analysis of the repertoires was done with immunoSEQ Analyzer 3.0 and VDJTools and included basic statistics, V/J segment usage, diversity estimates, rarefaction and pairwise overlap. To estimate diversity, the Chao1, ChaoE, Efron-Thisted, Shannon and inverse Simpson indices were applied, and diversity was also estimated on datasets down-sampled to the smallest sample. For repertoire overlap, CDR3 nucleotide sequence, V gene and J gene had to match strictly, and clustering was done by Jaccard-based multidimensional scaling. On average, thymus samples gave 750,000 to 1,000,000 unique TCRB clonotypes, whereas blood samples gave roughly 86,000.

This TCR was recovered from a boy under three years old with a congenital heart defect. Donor details come from another sample of the same person, matched by shared clones. The V and J segments used are TRBV20-1 and TRBJ1-2, with no confident D gene call. Sequenced input: thymocytes. For the CDR3, the sequence is CSVAFYGYTF. In nucleotides, the sequence is TGCAGTGTTGCGTTTTATGGCTACACCTTC.